This TCR beta chain was observed in a study of blood T cell repertoires in COVID-19 (dated by TCRdb to 2018 to 2021). About the full investigation: The collaborator samples originated in the United States, Italy and Spain and spanned the acute and convalescent phases of COVID-19. The prospective study material was composed of cDNA or gDNA derived from T cells, B-cell-depleted T cells, or PBMCs. Subjects who had been exposed to COVID-19, were actively infected with it, or had recovered from it provided the deeply sampled blood TCRbeta repertoires that made up the dataset. A freely available public database, intended as a resource for researchers studying the immune response to SARS-CoV-2, is where the repertoires were released. Samples were obtained from the ongoing ImmuneRACE study (first 160 participants) and from 1,254 subjects provided by 6 global collaborators. The sample metadata nearly always contained a de-identified subject ID, COVID-19 status, age in years and sex. Where available, HLA class I and class II types were taken from metadata supplied by the sample provider and were not determined by assay-based typing.

Enrolling through a virtual design, the prospective study's participants ranged in age from roughly 18 to 90 years and lived across about two dozen United States geographic areas. In the prospective study, cohorts were assigned on the basis of participant-reported clinical history obtained from a screening survey and a study questionnaire. Recovered participants in ImmuneRACE Cohort 3 were defined as having two consecutive negative NP/OP PCR tests, clearance from a healthcare professional, or resolution of symptoms. In the prospective study, mobile phlebotomists collected whole blood, serum and a nasopharyngeal or oropharyngeal swab from each participant. Participants in the prospective study had the option to provide additional blood draws and questionnaires over a roughly 2-month period. Blood samples from the prospective study were shipped frozen or at room temperature prior to DNA extraction.

The CDR1 and CDR2 encoded by the germline V gene are SGHRS and YFSETQ. The CDR3 starts with the cysteine, ends with the phenylalanine, and has 14 residues. Only CDR3 DNA is held: 42 bases, read in frame from base 1. Ends trimmed: V by 6 bases, J by 3 bases; bases unmatched to a gene: 4. TCRbeta CDR3 regions were amplified from genomic DNA using the immunoSEQ Assay, a bias-controlled multiplex PCR. Processing in the source paper ran as follows. The number of nucleated cells in each sample was estimated from the amplification of reference gene primers within the assay. To quantify the absolute abundance of each unique TCRbeta CDR3 rearrangement, sequence reads were collapsed and filtered. For each sample, productive Simpson clonality was calculated by taking the square root of Simpson's diversity index across productive rearrangements. The source is immuneACCESS, and TCRdb retained only in-frame sequences with V and J called. Part of the clones is not carried over; for the studies checked, unresolved V genes explain less than half of this, and the remainder is unexplained. Clone size and the V and J calls come from that table; the DNA yielded D and trimming. The sample records 320,000 or so clones, 88% of which are singletons. The biggest ten clones account for over 4.5% of the sample.

To note about this clone: The specificity of this receptor is unknown. No much larger clone exists at a distance of one base, and base qualities are not known.

Broader findings and caveats from the paper: Clinical and demographic metadata were provided uncurated, with the amount varying by source and participant.

The sample comprised PBMCs or T cells enriched from blood (not recorded which). The V and J segments used are TRBV5-1 and TRBJ1-2; TRBD1 agrees with 11 junctional bases. The sequence was collected from a man aged 25-45 years who had recovered from COVID-19. The DNA reads TGCGCCAGCACCGGGGGACAGGGGGACTATGGCTACACCTTC. Its product reads: CASTGGQGDYGYTF.